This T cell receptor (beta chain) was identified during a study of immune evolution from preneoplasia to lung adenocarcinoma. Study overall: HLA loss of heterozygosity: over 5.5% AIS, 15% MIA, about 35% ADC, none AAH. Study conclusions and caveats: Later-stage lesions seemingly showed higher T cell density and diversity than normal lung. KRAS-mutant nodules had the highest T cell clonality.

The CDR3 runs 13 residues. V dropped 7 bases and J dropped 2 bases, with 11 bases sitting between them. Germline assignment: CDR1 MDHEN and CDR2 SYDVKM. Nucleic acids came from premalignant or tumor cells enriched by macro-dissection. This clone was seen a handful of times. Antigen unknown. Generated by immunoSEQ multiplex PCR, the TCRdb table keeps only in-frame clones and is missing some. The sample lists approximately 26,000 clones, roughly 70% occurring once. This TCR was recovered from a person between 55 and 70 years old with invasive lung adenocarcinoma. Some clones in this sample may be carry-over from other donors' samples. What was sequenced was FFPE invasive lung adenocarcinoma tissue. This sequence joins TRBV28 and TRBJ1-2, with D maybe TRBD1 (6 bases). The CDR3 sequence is CASTPGQNYGYTF. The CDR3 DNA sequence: TGTGCCAGCACCCCTGGACAGAACTATGGCTACACCTTC.